These 24 T cell receptor beta chains were all obtained from the same sample, sequenced in a study of blood T cells in healthy people across ages. Combining a sample-barcoded 5' primer with a J-beta primer mix, a second PCR ran for about 7 to 12 cycles. Each CDR3 protein gets one entry after TCRdb re-called the 5' RACE reads with MiXCR. The sample yields roughly 680,000 distinct CDR3 sequences, over 40% seen once. Sequencing used blood. The receptors stem from a woman older than 75 in good health.

V gene TRBV20-1 combines with J gene TRBJ2-7; D might be TRBD1 (6 bases). The CDR3 length is 12 residues. Trimming left V 5 bases short and J 5 bases short, with 13 bases between. Germline V gene lookup returns CDR1 DFQATT and CDR2 SNEGSKA (reference sequence). CDR3 protein: CSAGQGSHEQYF. The CDR3, as DNA: TGCAGTGCTGGTCAGGGGTCCCACGAGCAGTACTTC.

The rearrangement uses TRBV4-2 and TRBJ1-2; 12 nucleotides agree with TRBD1. In germline, CDR1 is LGHNA, CDR2 YNFKEQ. This CDR3 comprises 16 residues. V lost 1 base and J lost 4; bases outside the gene matches: 4. The CDR3 region is CASSQAGTGGAYGYTF. The DNA of the CDR3 is TGTGCCAGCAGCCAAGCGGGGACAGGGGGCGCCTATGGCTACACCTTC.

This clonotype came up a few times. The gene calls are TRBV28 and TRBJ2-5, with D possibly matching TRBD2 (6 bases). The J call may be faulty, since TRBJ2-7 better matches the DNA end. The CDR3 has 14 residues. CDR1 and CDR2 (germline): MDHEN, SYDVKM. CDR3 nucleotides: TGTGCCAGCAGTGTTACCGGGGGTGGGTACGAGCAGTACTTC. It translates to CASSVTGGGYEQYF.

CDR3 region: CATSSSPYNEQFF. The CDR3, as DNA: TGTGCCACCAGTTCATCCCCCTACAATGAGCAGTTCTTC. The V call is TRBV24-1, the J call TRBJ2-1; D gene unclear. CDR1 is KGHDR and CDR2 is SFDVKD in the germline V gene. V was pared by 6 bases and J by 2 bases, with 7 bases between. This CDR3 region has 13 residues.

There are a few counts of this clonotype. J is TRBJ1-1 and V is TRBV5-1; D unclear. V was clipped by 3 bases and J by 11 bases, with 26 bases between them. CDR3 length equals 16 residues. The germline V gene encodes CDR1 SGHRS and CDR2 YFSETQ. CDR3 region: CASSSEPFPTKEGAFF. Here the CDR3 DNA reads TGCGCCAGCAGCTCAGAACCTTTTCCGACGAAGGAGGGCGCTTTCTTT.

The J gene is TRBJ2-1, the V gene TRBV18; 8 bases align to TRBD2. Germline lookup yields CDR1 KGHSH and CDR2 LQKENI. V dropped 6 bases and J dropped 5; count of bases not matched to a gene: 6. The CDR3 has 14 amino acids. CDR3 loop: CASSSSSGDNEQFF. The CDR3 bases are TGTGCCAGCTCCTCCAGTAGCGGGGACAATGAGCAGTTCTTC.

About this clonotype: This sequence may be a read error, since a much larger clone differs from it by one base. This rearrangement joins TRBV20-1 to TRBJ2-7; 10 nucleotides agree with TRBD2. CDR1 DFQATT and CDR2 SNEGSKA come from the germline V gene (reference sequence). This CDR3 is built from 14 residues. DNA for the CDR3: TGCAGTGCTAGAAACCGACTAGCGGGTCCCGAGCGGTACTTC. Translating gives CSARNRLAGPERYF.

This clonotype has ten or more counts. This sequence joins TRBV2 and TRBJ2-1, with 10 bases matching TRBD2. V was pared by 6 bases and J by 7 bases, with 9 bases of the junction left unmatched. The CDR3 contains 15 residues. Per germline, CDR1 SNHLY and CDR2 FYNNEI. The CDR3 spells CASRRTSGIQNEQFF. DNA for the CDR3: TGTGCCAGCAGGAGGACTAGCGGAATACAAAATGAGCAGTTCTTC. Full variable domain (rest looked up from reference TRBV2 and TRBJ2-1): EPEVTQTPSHQVTQMGQEVILRCVPISNHLYFYWYRQILGQKVEFLVSFYNNEISEKSEIFDDQFSVERPDGSNFTLKIRSTKLEDSAMYFCASRRTSGIQNEQFFGPGTRLTVL.

This clonotype has only a few counts. The chain is built from TRBV7-3 and TRBJ2-1; either TRBD1 or TRBD2 may supply D (5 bases each). The CDR3 covers 15 residues. Trimming cost V 5 bases and J 1 base, with 12 bases left between them. The germline CDR1 and CDR2 sequences are SGHTA and FQGTGA. The CDR3 reads CASSLPGRSYNEQFF. The CDR3 nucleotides are TGTGCCAGCAGCCTACCGGGACGATCCTACAATGAGCAGTTCTTC.

For this clonotype: The junction and the germline gene differ at one end; a read error may be behind it. V is TRBV11-3 and J is TRBJ2-1, with D perhaps TRBD2 (5 bases). Germline values: CDR1 SGHNT, CDR2 YENEEA. The CDR3 loop spans 15 amino acids. DNA of the CDR3: TGTGCCAGCAGCTTAGTTCTGACTAACTACAGTGAGCAGTTCTTC. It is translated as CASSLVLTNYSEQFF.

This clonotype was counted ten times or more. V gene TRBV5-1 combines with J gene TRBJ1-5, with D hard to call. Trimming took off 3 bases at V and 5 bases at J, with 9 bases between the two ends. The CDR3 covers 13 residues. From germline, CDR1 is SGHRS and CDR2 YFSETQ. The DNA of the CDR3 is TGCGCCAGCAGCTGGAGGTCAGATCAGCCCCAGCATTTT. Translated, it gives CASSWRSDQPQHF.

This clonotype was detected ten times or more. The V and J genes are TRBV27 and TRBJ2-1; 11 positions match TRBD1. This CDR3 spans 16 amino acids. Germline V lookup: CDR1 MNHEY, CDR2 SMNVEV (reference sequence). V was pared by 7 bases and J by 6 bases, with 11 bases of the junction left unmatched. DNA of the CDR3: TGTGCCAGCAACCTCAATTCGGACAGGGGGCCCAATGAGCAGTTCTTC. Translating it yields CASNLNSDRGPNEQFF.

This clonotype was observed a few times. This chain joins TRBV2 and TRBJ2-7, with D possibly being TRBD2 (5 bases). V lost 6 bases, J lost 2 bases, and 14 bases lay in between. Germline CDR1 is SNHLY and CDR2 is FYNNEI. This CDR3 is 14 amino acids long. This chain's CDR3 is CASSPGVETYEQYF. Written as DNA, the CDR3 is TGTGCCAGCAGCCCCGGGGTAGAGACCTACGAGCAGTACTTC.

This sequence joins TRBV4-1 and TRBJ1-5; D is ambiguous. V lost 2 bases to trimming and J lost 0 bases, with 8 bases between them. The V gene's germline CDR1 is MGHRA and CDR2 YSYEKL. The CDR3 contains 15 residues. The CDR3 nucleotides read TGCGCCAGCAGCCAACAGAGATATAGCAATCAGCCCCAGCATTTT. Its translation: CASSQQRYSNQPQHF.

This clonotype occurred many times. The chain has TRBV20-1 and TRBJ1-5; D unresolved. CDR1 is DFQATT and CDR2 is SNEGSKA in the germline V gene (reference sequence). This CDR3 has 13 amino acids. Trimming removed 1 base at V and 5 bases at J, with 9 bases between. DNA for the CDR3: TGCAGTGCTAGAGGCGAGGGAGATCAGCCCCAGCATTTT. It is translated as CSARGEGDQPQHF.

On this clonotype: Being one base from a much bigger clone, this may be a read error. The rearrangement links TRBV12-3 or TRBV12-4 to TRBJ1-1, with D tentatively TRBD1 (6 bases). V was trimmed by 11 bases and J by 9 bases, leaving 22 bases between them. This CDR3 region has 13 residues. CDR3 sequence: CAGTSNTGGKAFF. The CDR3 DNA is TGTGCCGGCACGTCTAATACTGGGGGCAAAGCTTTCTTT.

The chain is built from TRBV7-4 and TRBJ2-5, with D uncertain. The J call could be wrong; TRBJ2-7 is a better fit for the DNA end. The length of the CDR3 is 16 residues. Per the germline V gene, CDR1 is SGHVT and CDR2 is SQSDAQ. The CDR3 DNA follows: TGTGCCAGCAGCCCAGGTCGGCCCACCAGAACCTACGAGCAGTACTTC. This codes for CASSPGRPTRTYEQYF.

This clonotype was counted a few times. This CDR3 reads CSANDLRGGNYGYTF. The DNA of the CDR3 is TGCAGTGCTAACGATCTCAGGGGAGGAAACTATGGCTACACCTTC. The gene calls are TRBV20-1 and TRBJ1-2; perhaps TRBD1 as D (6 bases). The V gene's germline CDR1 is DFQATT and CDR2 SNEGSKA (reference sequence). The CDR3 has 15 residues. V dropped 4 bases and J dropped 2 bases, with 17 bases sitting between them.

This rearrangement joins TRBV30 to TRBJ2-1; 8 bases are shared with TRBD2. The CDR3 has 15 amino acids. Per the germline V gene, CDR1 is GTSNPN and CDR2 is SVGIG (reference sequence). V lost 1 base and J lost 5; bases outside the gene matches: 7. CDR3 in DNA: TGTGCCTGGAGTGCAGGCGGGGGGCAAAACAATGAGCAGTTCTTC. Protein product: CAWSAGGGQNNEQFF.

This clonotype was detected ten times or more. The chain joins TRBV4-1 to TRBJ2-1, with D possibly TRBD2 on 6 matching bases. The V end lost 0 bases, the J end lost 5 bases, and 17 bases lay between the germline ends. This CDR3 has 17 amino acids. Germline V gene lookup returns CDR1 MGHRA and CDR2 YSYEKL. In nucleotides, the CDR3 is TGCGCCAGCAGCCAAGATCTTGGAGGGAGTGGTAACAATGAGCAGTTCTTC. Amino acids: CASSQDLGGSGNNEQFF.

This rearrangement joins TRBV7-2 to TRBJ2-5; 10 positions agree with TRBD2. CDR3 size: 16 residues. CDR1 is SGHTA and CDR2 is FQGNSA in the germline V gene. V trimming: 5 bases; J trimming: 7 bases; junction bases outside the gene matches: 13. The CDR3 DNA reads as TGTGCCAGCAGCCTTACTAGCGGGGCCGATGTAGGGACCCAGTACTTC. Protein product: CASSLTSGADVGTQYF.

This clonotype has a handful of counts. The chain is built from TRBV21-1 and TRBJ2-7; whether TRBD2, the table's D call, matches the DNA was not checked. TRBV21-1 is a documented pseudogene. The CDR3 has 20 residues. CDR3 protein: CASSKGPRQRNTLRHYEQYF. CDR3 coding DNA: TGTGCCAGCAGCAAAGGCCCTAGACAGCGGAACACCCTAAGACACTACGAGCAGTACTTC.

A few counts support this clonotype. This chain uses TRBV12-3 or TRBV12-4 with TRBJ2-2; unclear D gene. V lost 3 bases to trimming and J lost 5 bases, with 4 bases between them. This CDR3 is 12 amino acids long. CDR3 region: CASSFMTGELFF. As DNA, the CDR3 is TGTGCCAGCAGTTTCATGACCGGGGAGCTGTTTTTT.

The rearrangement links TRBV7-9 to TRBJ1-4; D might be TRBD1 (6 bases). The germline V gene encodes CDR1 SEHNR and CDR2 FQNEAQ (reference sequence). The CDR3 is 14 residues long. Between the trimmed V and J ends, which lost 3 bases and 8 bases, there was a span of 13 bases. The CDR3 DNA sequence: TGTGCCAGCAGCTTCGGACAGAAGGAGGAAAAACTGTTTTTT. Residues: CASSFGQKEEKLFF.